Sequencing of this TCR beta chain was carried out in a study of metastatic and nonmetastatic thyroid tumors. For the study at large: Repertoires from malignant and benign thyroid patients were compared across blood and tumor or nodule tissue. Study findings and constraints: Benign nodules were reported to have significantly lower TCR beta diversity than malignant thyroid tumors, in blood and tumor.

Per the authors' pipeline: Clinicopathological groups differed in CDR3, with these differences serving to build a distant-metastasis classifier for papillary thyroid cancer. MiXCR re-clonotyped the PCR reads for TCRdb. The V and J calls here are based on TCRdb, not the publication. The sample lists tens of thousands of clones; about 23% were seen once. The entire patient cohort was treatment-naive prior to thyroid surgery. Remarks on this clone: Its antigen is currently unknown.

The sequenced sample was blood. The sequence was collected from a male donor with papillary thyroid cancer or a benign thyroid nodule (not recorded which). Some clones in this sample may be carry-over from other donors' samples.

CDR3 in DNA: TGTGCCAGCAGCTCTCGGCTAGCGGCCACCTACAATGAGCAGTTCTTC. This sequence encodes CASSSRLAATYNEQFF. The chain recombines TRBV11-2 with TRBJ2-1; 7 nucleotides agree with TRBD2. The CDR3 consists of 16 residues. Germline V lookup: CDR1 SGHAT, CDR2 FQNNGV. V lost 4 bases to trimming and J lost 2 bases; unmatched junction nucleotides: 8.